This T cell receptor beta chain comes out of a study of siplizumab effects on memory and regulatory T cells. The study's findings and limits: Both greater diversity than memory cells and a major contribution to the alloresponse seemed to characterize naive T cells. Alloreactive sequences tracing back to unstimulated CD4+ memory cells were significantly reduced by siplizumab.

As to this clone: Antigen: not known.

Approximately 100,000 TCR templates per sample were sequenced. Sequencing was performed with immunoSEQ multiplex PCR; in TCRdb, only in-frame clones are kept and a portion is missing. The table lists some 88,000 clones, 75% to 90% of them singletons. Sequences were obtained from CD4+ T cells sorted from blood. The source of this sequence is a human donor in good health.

The CDR3 region has the DNA TGTGCCTGGACAATACCGGGACAGGGAGGCTATGGCTACACCTTC. Translating gives CAWTIPGQGGYGYTF. The V call is TRBV30, the J call TRBJ1-2; TRBD1 aligns across 9 bases. CDR1 is GTSNPN and CDR2 is SVGIG in the germline V gene (reference sequence). The CDR3 contains 15 residues. Germline trimming cut 4 bases from V and 4 bases from J; bases unmatched to any gene: 10.